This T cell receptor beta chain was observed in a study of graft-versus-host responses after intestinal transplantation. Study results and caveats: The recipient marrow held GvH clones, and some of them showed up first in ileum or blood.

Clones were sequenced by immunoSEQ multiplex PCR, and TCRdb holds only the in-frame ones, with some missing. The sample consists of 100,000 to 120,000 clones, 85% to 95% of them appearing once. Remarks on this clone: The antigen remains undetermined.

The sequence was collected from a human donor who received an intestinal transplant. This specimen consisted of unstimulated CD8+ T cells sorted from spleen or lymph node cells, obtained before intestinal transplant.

Here the CDR3 reads CASSSTLEGGYEQYF. As DNA, the CDR3 is TGTGCCAGCAGCTCCACACTCGAAGGCGGATACGAGCAGTACTTC. The chain uses TRBV5-4 and TRBJ2-7; D is unclear. The CDR3 sequence is 15 residues long. Trimming pared 3 bases from V and 4 bases from J, leaving 17 bases between. CDR1 and CDR2 from the germline V gene are SGHNT and YYREEE (reference sequence).